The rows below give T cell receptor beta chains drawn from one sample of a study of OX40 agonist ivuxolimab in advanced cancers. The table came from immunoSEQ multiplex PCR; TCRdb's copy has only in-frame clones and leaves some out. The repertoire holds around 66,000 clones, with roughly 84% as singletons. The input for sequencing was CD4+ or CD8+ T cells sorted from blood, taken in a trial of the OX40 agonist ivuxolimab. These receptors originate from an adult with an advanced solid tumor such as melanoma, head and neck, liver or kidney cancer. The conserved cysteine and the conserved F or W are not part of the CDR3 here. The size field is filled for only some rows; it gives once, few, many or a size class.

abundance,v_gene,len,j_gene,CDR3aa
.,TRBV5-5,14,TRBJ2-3,ASSSRTHTSTDTQY
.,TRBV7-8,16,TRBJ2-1,ASSARSGTSGGLEGQF
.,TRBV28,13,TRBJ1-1,ASSSPQGLNTEAF
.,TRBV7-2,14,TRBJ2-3,ASSLVGLAGADTQY
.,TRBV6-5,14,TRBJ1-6,ASSYSRGGKNSPLH
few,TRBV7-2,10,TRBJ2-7,ASSVGTAEQY
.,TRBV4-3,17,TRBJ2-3,ASSQSPGGGAGSTDTQY
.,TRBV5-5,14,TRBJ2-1,ASSQNPGQAVGEQF
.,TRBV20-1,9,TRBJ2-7,SARDVHEQY
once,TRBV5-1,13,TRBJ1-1,ASRDSGGLNTEAF
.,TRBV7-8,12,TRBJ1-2,ASSLDNSGLGYT
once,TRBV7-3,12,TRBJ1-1,ASRSGQRATEAF
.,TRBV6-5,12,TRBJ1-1,ASSPGQVSTGAF
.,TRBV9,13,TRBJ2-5,ASGDSGGPQETQY
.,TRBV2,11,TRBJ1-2,ASSEGRGHGYT
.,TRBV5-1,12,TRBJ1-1,ASSVGQAGTEAF
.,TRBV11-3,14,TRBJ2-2,ASSSSPGQGTGELF
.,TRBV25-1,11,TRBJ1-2,ASSDRTFYGYT
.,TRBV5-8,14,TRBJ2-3,ASSSPGPLRTDTQY
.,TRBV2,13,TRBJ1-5,ASGKNSNSNQPQH
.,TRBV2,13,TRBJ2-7,ASSEGPAGTYEQY
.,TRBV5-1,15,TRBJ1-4,ASSSQTGGTTNEKLF
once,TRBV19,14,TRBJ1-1,ASSIGRQVGNTEAF